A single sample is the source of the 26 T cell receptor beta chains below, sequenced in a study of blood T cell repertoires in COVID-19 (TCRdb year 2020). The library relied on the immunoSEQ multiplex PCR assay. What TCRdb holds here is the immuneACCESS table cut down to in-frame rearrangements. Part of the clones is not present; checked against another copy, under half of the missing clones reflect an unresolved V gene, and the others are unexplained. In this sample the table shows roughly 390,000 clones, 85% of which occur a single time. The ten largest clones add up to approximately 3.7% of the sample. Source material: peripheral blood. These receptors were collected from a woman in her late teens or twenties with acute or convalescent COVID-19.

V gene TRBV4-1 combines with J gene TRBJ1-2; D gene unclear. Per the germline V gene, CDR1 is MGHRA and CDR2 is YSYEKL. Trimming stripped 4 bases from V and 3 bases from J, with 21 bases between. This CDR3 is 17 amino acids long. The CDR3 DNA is TGCGCCAGCAGCCCTCGGGAGGGAGGTTTTGGTGACTATGGCTACACCTTC. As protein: CASSPREGGFGDYGYTF.

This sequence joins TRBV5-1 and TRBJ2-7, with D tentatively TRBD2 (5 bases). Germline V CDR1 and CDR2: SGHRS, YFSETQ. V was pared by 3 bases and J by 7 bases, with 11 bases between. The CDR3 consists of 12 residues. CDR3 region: CASSSAPGEQYF. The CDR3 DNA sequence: TGCGCCAGCAGCTCCGCCCCGGGAGAGCAGTACTTC.

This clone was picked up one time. The CDR3 nucleotides read TGTGCCAGTAGTATCGGCGCGGGAACCCCCCTTGAAGCTTTCTTT. It codes for CASSIGAGTPLEAFF. The rearrangement joins TRBV19 to TRBJ1-1; unclear D gene. With 3 bases removed from V and 7 bases from J, the gap between germline ends came to 18 bases. In germline, CDR1 is LNHDA, CDR2 SQIVND (reference sequence). The CDR3 covers 15 residues.

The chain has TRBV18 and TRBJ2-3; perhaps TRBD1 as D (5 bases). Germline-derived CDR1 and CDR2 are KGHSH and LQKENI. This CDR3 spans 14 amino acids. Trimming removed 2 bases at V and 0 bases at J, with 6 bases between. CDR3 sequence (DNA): TGTGCCAGCTCACCAGACAGCAGCACAGATACGCAGTATTTT. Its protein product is CASSPDSSTDTQYF.

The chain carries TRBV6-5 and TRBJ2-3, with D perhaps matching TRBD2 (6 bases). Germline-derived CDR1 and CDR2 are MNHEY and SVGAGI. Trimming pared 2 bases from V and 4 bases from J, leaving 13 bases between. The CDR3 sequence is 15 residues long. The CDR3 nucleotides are TGTGCCAGCAGTTACGGCGGGGTAGGCGCAGATACGCAGTATTTT. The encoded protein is CASSYGGVGADTQYF.

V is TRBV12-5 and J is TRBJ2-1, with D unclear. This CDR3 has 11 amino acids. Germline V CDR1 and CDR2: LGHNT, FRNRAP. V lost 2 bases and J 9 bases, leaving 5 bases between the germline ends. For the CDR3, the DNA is TGTGCTAGTGGTTTGCTAGGTGAGCAGTTCTTC. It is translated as CASGLLGEQFF.

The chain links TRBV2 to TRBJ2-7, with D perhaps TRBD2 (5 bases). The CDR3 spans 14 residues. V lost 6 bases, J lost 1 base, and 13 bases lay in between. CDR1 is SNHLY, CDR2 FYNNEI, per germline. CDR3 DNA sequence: TGTGCCAGCAGAGTCAGCGGAGCGTCCTACGAGCAGTACTTC. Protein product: CASRVSGASYEQYF.

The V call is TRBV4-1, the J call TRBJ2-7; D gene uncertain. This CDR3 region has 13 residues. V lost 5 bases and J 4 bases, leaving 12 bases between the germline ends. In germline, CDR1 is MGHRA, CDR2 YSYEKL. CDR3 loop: CASSLAWSYEQYF. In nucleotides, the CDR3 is TGCGCCAGCAGCTTGGCTTGGTCGTACGAGCAGTACTTC.

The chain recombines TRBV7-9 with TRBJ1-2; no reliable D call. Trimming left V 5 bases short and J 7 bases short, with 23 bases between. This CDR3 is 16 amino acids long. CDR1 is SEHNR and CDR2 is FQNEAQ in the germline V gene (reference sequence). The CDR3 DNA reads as TGTGCCAGCAGCCTTGACCTACTGACAATTGTGGGTGGCTACACCTTC. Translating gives CASSLDLLTIVGGYTF.

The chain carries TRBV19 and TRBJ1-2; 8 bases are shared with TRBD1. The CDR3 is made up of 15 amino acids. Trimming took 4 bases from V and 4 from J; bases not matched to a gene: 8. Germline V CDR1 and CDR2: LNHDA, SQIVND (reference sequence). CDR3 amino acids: CASSTAGTGFYGYTF. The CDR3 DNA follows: TGTGCCAGTAGTACCGCCGGGACAGGCTTCTATGGCTACACCTTC.

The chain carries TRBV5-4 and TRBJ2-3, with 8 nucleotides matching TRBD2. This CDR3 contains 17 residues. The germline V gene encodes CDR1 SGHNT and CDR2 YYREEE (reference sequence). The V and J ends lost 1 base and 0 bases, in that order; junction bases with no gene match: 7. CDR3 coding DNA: TGTGCCAGCAGCTTGATGACGGGGGGGACTAGCACAGATACGCAGTATTTT. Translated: CASSLMTGGTSTDTQYF.

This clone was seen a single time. The CDR3 reads CASSLAGANNEQFF. The CDR3 DNA sequence: TGCGCCAGCAGCCTGGCGGGAGCGAACAATGAGCAGTTCTTC. The V and J genes are TRBV5-1 and TRBJ2-1, with 7 bases fitting TRBD2. Trimming cost V 4 bases and J 5 bases; bases outside gene matches: 6. Per the germline V gene, CDR1 is SGHRS and CDR2 is YFSETQ. This CDR3 has 14 residues.

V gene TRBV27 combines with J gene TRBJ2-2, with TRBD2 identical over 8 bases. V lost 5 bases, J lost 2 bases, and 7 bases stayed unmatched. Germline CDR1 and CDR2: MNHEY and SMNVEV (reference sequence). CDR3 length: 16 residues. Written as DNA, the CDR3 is TGTGCCAGCAGTCCCTTACGGGGGGGCAACACCGGGGAGCTGTTTTTT. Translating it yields CASSPLRGGNTGELFF.

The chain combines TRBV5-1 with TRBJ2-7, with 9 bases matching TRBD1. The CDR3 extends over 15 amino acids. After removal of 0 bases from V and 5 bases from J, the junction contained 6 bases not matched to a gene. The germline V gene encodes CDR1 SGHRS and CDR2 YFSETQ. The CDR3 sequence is CASSLEGTGPDEQYF. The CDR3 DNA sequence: TGCGCCAGCAGCTTGGAGGGGACAGGGCCCGACGAGCAGTACTTC.

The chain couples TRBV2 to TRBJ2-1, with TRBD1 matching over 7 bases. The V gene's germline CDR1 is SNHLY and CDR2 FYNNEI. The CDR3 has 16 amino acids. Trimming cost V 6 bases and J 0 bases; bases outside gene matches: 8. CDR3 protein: CASSPTGASSYNEQFF. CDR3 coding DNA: TGTGCCAGCAGCCCCACAGGGGCGTCCTCCTACAATGAGCAGTTCTTC.

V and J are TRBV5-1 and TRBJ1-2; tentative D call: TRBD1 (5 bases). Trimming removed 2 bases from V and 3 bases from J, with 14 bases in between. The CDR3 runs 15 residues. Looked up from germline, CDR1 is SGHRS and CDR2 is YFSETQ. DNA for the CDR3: TGCGCCAGCAGCTTAGGGGCCGACACTGACTATGGCTACACCTTC. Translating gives CASSLGADTDYGYTF.

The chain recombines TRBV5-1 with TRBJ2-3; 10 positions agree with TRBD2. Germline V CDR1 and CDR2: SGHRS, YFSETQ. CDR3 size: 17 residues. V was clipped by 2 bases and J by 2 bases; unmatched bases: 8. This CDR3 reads CASSFIGLAELTDTQYF. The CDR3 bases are TGCGCCAGCAGCTTTATAGGACTAGCGGAACTCACAGATACGCAGTATTTT.

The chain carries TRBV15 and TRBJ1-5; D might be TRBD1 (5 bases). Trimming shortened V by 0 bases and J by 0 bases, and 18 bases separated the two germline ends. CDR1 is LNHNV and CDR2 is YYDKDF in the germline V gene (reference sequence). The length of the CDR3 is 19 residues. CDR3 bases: TGTGCCACCAGCAGAGATTACGGCCGAGGAGGGGATAGCAATCAGCCCCAGCATTTT. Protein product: CATSRDYGRGGDSNQPQHF.

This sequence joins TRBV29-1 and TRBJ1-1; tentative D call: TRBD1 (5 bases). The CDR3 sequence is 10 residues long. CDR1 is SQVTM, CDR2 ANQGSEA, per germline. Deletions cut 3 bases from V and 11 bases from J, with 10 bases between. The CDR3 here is CSVDWRGAFF. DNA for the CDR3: TGCAGCGTTGATTGGCGGGGGGCTTTCTTT.

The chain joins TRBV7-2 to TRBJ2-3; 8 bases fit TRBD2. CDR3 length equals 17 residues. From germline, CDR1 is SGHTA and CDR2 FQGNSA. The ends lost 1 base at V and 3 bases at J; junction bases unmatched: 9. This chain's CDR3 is CASSLVKAGVSTDTQYF. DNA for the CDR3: TGTGCCAGCAGCTTAGTGAAAGCGGGGGTATCGACAGATACGCAGTATTTT. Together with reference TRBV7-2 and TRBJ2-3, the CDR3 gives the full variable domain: GAGVSQSPSNKVTEKGKDVELRCDPISGHTALYWYRQSLGQGLEFLIYFQGNSAPDKSGLPSDRFSAERTGGSVSTLTIQRTQQEDSAVYLCASSLVKAGVSTDTQYFGPGTRLTVL.

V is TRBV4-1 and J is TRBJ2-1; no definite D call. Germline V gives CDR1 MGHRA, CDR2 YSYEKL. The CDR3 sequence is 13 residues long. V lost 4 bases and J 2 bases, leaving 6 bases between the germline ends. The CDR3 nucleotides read TGCGCCAGCAGCCCCAGTGCCTACAATGAGCAGTTCTTC. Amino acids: CASSPSAYNEQFF.

This CDR3 is CASSFGQPYNSPLHF. CDR3 coding DNA: TGTGCCAGCAGTTTCGGACAGCCTTATAATTCACCCCTCCACTTT. V usage is TRBV6-5 and J usage is TRBJ1-6, with D possibly TRBD1 on 6 matching bases. CDR1 is MNHEY, CDR2 SVGAGI, per germline. The CDR3 length is 15 residues. The V end was cut by 4 bases, the J end by 4 bases, with 11 bases between.

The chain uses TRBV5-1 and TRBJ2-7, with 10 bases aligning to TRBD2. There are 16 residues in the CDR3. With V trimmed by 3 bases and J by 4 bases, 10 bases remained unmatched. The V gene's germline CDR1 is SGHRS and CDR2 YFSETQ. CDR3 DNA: TGCGCCAGCAGCTCCCCTACTAGCGGGAAAGTATACGAGCAGTACTTC. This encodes CASSSPTSGKVYEQYF.

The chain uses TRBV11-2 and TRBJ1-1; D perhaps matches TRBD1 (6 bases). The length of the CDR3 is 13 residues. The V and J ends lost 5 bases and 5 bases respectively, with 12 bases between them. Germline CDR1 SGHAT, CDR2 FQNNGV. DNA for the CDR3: TGTGCCAGCAGCCTAAACGGACAGACTGAAGCTTTCTTT. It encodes CASSLNGQTEAFF.

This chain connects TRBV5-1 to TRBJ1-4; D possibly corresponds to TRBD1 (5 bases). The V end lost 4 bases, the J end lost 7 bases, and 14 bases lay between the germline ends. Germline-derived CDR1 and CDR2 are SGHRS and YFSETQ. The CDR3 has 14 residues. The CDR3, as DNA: TGCGCCAGCAGCCCTCCCGGGACTGGTGAAAAACTGTTTTTT. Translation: CASSPPGTGEKLFF. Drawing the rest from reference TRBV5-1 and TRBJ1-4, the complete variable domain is KAGVTQTPRYLIKTRGQQVTLSCSPISGHRSVSWYQQTPGQGLQFLFEYFSETQRNKGNFPGRFSGRQFSNSRSEMNVSTLELGDSALYLCASSPPGTGEKLFFGSGTQLSVL.

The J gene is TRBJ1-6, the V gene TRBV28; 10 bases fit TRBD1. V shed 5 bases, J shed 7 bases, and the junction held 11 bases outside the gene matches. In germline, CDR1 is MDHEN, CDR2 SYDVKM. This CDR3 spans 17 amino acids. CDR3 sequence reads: CASSQPSPGQGNSPLHF. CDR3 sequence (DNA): TGTGCCAGCAGTCAACCTTCCCCGGGACAGGGGAATTCACCCCTCCACTTT.